Following are 5 T cell receptor beta chains from one sample sequenced in a study of T cells in localized non-small cell lung cancer. Using immunoSEQ multiplex PCR, the repertoire was profiled, and TCRdb retains in-frame clones only, with some absent. The table shows 1,000 or so clones, with less than 25% occurring only once. The sample here was lung tumor tissue, taken before any cancer treatment. These receptors originate from a male donor aged 60 or over with stage II lung adenocarcinoma.

The chain links TRBV6-8 to TRBJ1-2, with TRBD1 as a possible D gene (6 bases). Germline values: CDR1 MNHGY, CDR2 SAAAGT. The CDR3 runs to 15 residues. V was trimmed by 3 bases and J by 1 base, leaving 12 bases between them. This CDR3 is CASSYQQGINYGYTF. The CDR3 DNA follows: TGTGCCAGCAGTTATCAGCAGGGGATTAACTATGGCTACACCTTC.

There are a few counts of this clone. The chain is built from TRBV14 and TRBJ2-7, with D possibly matching TRBD1 (5 bases). The V gene's germline CDR1 is SGHDN and CDR2 FVKESK. This CDR3 has 14 residues. The V gene lost 1 base and the J gene lost 4 bases, with 11 bases spanning the gap. In DNA, the CDR3 is TGTGCCAGCAGCCAAGGGTGGCAGGGATACGAGCAGTACTTC. Translated: CASSQGWQGYEQYF.

The V call is TRBV29-1, the J call TRBJ2-3, with D possibly TRBD2 on 6 matching bases. Per germline, CDR1 SQVTM and CDR2 ANQGSEA. CDR3 size: 13 residues. V lost 8 bases and J lost 2, with 14 bases in between. The CDR3 DNA reads TGCAGCACCTTCGGGACTTACACAGATACGCAGTATTTT. It is translated as CSTFGTYTDTQYF.

Only a few counts were recorded for this clone. This chain connects TRBV11-3 to TRBJ1-1; D gene unclear. The V and J ends lost 0 bases and 2 bases respectively, with 10 bases between them. CDR3 length equals 15 residues. Germline CDR1 reads SGHNT; CDR2 reads YENEEA. Here the CDR3 DNA reads TGTGCCAGCAGCTTAGATGGAGTCCATAACACTGAAGCTTTCTTT. It codes for CASSLDGVHNTEAFF.

The CDR3 sequence: CASSPVSGQSSGANVLTF. In DNA form, the CDR3 reads TGTGCCAGCTCACCGGTATCAGGACAAAGCTCTGGGGCCAACGTCCTGACTTTC. The chain joins TRBV18 to TRBJ2-6; a weak D match, TRBD1 (5 bases). From germline, CDR1 is KGHSH and CDR2 LQKENI. This CDR3 has 18 amino acids. V shed 3 bases and J shed 0 bases, with 15 bases lying between them.